This T cell receptor (beta chain) was captured in a study of blood T cell repertoires in COVID-19. Whole-study context: There were acute and convalescent COVID-19 samples, and they came from the United States, Italy and Spain.

This CDR3 spans 14 amino acids. Trimming took 5 bases from V and 1 from J, leaving 12 bases between them. Germline CDR1 reads SGHRS; CDR2 reads YFSETQ. This clone was picked up a small number of times. Other DNA sequences of this sample code for an identical CDR3. In the study's own analysis: Nucleated cell counts were estimated from reference gene primer amplification. Produced via immunoSEQ multiplex PCR; TCRdb's table is partial and in-frame only. V and J calls and clone size are those listed in that table; D and trimming were worked out from the DNA. This sample has some 330,000 clones, with 80% to 90% found just once.

The source of this sequence is a man younger than 40 who had recovered from COVID-19. Sequenced material: PBMCs or T cells enriched from blood (not recorded which). The chain recombines TRBV5-1 with TRBJ1-1, with D maybe TRBD1 (5 bases). The CDR3 sequence is CASSFDGGNTEAFF. The CDR3 DNA follows: TGCGCCAGCAGTTTCGACGGGGGGAACACTGAAGCTTTCTTT.